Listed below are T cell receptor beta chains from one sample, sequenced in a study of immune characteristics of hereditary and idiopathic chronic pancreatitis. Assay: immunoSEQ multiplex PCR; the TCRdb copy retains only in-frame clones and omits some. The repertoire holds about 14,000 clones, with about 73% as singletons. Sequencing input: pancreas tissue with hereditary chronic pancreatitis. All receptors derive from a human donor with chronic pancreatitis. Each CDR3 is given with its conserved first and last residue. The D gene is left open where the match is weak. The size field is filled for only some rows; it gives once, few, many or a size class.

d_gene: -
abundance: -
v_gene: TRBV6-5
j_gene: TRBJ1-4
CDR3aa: CASLRQFNEKLFF
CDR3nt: TGTGCCAGCCTCAGACAGTTCAATGAAAAACTGTTTTTT

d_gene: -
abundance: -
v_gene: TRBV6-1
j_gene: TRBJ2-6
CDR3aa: CASSETGTGANVLTF
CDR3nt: TGTGCCAGCAGTGAAACAGGGACTGGGGCCAACGTCCTGACTTTC

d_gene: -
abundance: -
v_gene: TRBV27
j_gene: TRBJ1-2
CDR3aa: CASSSGGHYGYTF
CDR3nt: TGTGCCAGCAGTTCGGGGGGGCACTATGGCTACACCTTC

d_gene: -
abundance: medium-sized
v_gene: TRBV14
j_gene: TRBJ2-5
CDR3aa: CASGNIGETQYF
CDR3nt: TGTGCCAGCGGCAATATAGGGGAGACCCAGTACTTC

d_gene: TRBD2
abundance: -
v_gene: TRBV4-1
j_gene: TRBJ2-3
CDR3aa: CASSQVWTSPGSAYF
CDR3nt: TGCGCCAGCAGCCAGGTGTGGACTAGCCCTGGTTCAGCGTATTTT

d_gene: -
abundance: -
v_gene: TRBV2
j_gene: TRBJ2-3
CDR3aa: CASSEDRGDTQYF
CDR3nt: TGTGCCAGCAGTGAAGATCGAGGAGATACGCAGTATTTT

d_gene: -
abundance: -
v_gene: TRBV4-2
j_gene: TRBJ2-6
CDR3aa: CASSQDEGVSGANVLTF
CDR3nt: TGTGCCAGCAGCCAAGATGAGGGCGTCTCTGGGGCCAACGTCCTGACTTTC

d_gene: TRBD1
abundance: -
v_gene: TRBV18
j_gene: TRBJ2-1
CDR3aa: CASSPSGQGAYNEQFF
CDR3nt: TGTGCCAGCTCACCGAGTGGACAGGGTGCCTACAATGAGCAGTTCTTC

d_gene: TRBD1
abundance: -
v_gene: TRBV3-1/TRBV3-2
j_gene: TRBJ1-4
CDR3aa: CASSQGQGQEKLFF
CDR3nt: TGTGCCAGCAGCCAAGGACAGGGACAGGAAAAACTGTTTTTT

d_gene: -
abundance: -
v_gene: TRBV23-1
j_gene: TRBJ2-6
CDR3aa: CASSPGQNSGANVLTF
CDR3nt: TGCGCCAGCAGTCCTGGGCAGAACTCTGGGGCCAACGTCCTGACTTTC

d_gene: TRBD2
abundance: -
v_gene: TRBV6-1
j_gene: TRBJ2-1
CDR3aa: CASSETGGPYNEQFF
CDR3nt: TGTGCCAGCAGTGAAACGGGAGGGCCCTACAATGAGCAGTTCTTC

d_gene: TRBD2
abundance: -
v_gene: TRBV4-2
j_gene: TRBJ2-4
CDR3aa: CASSQDGTSGSNKNIQYF
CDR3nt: TGTGCCAGCAGCCAAGATGGTACTAGCGGGAGCAACAAAAACATTCAGTACTTC

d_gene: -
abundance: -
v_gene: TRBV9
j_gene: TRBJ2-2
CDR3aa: CASSVALGEPTGELFF
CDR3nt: TGTGCCAGCAGCGTAGCTCTGGGGGAACCTACCGGGGAGCTGTTTTTT

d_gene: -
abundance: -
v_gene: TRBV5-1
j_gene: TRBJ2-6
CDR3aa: CASSWAAVSGANVLTF
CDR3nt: TGCGCCAGCAGCTGGGCCGCAGTATCTGGGGCCAACGTCCTGACTTTC

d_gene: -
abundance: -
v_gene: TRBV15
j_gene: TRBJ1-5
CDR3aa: CATSRDRGRGGNQPQHF
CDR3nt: TGTGCCACCAGCAGAGATCGTGGGAGGGGTGGCAATCAGCCCCAGCATTTT

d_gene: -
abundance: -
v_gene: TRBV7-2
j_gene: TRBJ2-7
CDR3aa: CASSLVQASYEQYF
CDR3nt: TGTGCCAGCAGCTTAGTTCAGGCGTCCTACGAGCAGTACTTC

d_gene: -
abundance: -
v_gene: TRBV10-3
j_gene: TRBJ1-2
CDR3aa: CAIAGGPNTNYGYTF
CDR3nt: TGTGCCATCGCGGGGGGCCCTAATACTAACTATGGCTACACCTTC

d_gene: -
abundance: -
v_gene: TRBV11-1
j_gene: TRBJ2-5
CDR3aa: CASSLSTAQETQYF
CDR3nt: TGTGCCAGCAGCTTAAGCACAGCTCAAGAGACCCAGTACTTC

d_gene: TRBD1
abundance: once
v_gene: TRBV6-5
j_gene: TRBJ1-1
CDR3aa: CASSSLTGPTEAFF
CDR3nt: TGTGCCAGCAGTTCCTTGACAGGGCCAACTGAAGCTTTCTTT

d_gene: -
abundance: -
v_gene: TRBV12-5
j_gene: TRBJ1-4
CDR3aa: CASGLVYGEGVCSNEKLFF
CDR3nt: TGTGCTAGTGGTTTGGTATATGGTGAGGGAGTTTGCTCGAATGAAAAACTGTTTTTT

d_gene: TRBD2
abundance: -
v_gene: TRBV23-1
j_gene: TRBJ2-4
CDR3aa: CASSPIPPTSGVAKNIQYF
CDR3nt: TGCGCCAGCAGTCCTATCCCCCCGACTAGCGGAGTTGCCAAAAACATTCAGTACTTC

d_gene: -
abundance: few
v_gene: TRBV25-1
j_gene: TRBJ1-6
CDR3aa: CASRRGTDSPLHF
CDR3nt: TGTGCCAGCCGAAGGGGAACTGATTCACCCCTCCACTTT

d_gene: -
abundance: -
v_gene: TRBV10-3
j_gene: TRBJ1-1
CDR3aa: CAIRKGRDTEAFF
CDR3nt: TGTGCCATCAGGAAGGGGAGGGACACTGAAGCTTTCTTT

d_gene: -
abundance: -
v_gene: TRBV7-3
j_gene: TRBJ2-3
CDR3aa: CASSEKPTDTQYF
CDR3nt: TGTGCCAGCAGTGAAAAGCCCACAGATACGCAGTATTTT

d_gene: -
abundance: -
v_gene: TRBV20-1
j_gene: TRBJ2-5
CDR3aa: CSATGETQYF
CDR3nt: TGCAGCGCTACAGGGGAGACCCAGTACTTC

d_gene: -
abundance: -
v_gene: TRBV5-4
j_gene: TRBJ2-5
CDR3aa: CASSQGAGGTQYF
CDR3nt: TGTGCCAGCAGCCAGGGGGCGGGGGGGACCCAGTACTTC

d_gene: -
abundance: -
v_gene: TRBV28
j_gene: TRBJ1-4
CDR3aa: CASRDRVANEKLFF
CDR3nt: TGTGCCAGCAGGGACCGGGTGGCTAATGAAAAACTGTTTTTT

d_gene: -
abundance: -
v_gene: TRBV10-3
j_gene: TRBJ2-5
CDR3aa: CAISDRGGRRETQYF
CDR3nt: TGTGCCATCAGTGACCGGGGAGGTCGGAGAGAGACCCAGTACTTC

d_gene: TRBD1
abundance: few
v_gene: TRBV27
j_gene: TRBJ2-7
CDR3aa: CASSTPGQGVHEQYF
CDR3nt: TGTGCCAGCAGCACCCCGGGACAGGGGGTCCACGAGCAGTACTTC

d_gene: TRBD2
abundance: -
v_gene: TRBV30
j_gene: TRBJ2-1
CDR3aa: CAWSRPGTSGYNEQFF
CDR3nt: TGTGCCTGGAGTCGCCCCGGGACTAGCGGATACAATGAGCAGTTCTTC

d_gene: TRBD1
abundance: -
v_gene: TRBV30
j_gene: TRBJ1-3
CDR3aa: CAWAGTDPNTIYF
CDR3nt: TGTGCCTGGGCTGGGACAGACCCAAACACCATATATTTT

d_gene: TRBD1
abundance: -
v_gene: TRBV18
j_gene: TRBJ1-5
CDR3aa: CASSPGQGTQHF
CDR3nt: TGTGCCAGCTCACCAGGACAGGGGACCCAGCATTTT

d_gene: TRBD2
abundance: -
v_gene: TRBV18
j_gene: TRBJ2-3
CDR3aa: CASSLNKRDPGQADTQYF
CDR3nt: TGTGCCAGCTCACTGAACAAGCGGGACCCCGGGCAGGCAGATACGCAGTATTTT

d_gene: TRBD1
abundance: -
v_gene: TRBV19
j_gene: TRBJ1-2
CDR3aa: CASTPLGGYGYTF
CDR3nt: TGTGCCAGTACACCCTTAGGGGGCTACGGCTACACCTTC

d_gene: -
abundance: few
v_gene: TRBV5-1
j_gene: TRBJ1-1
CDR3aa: CASSISWQTPNTEAFF
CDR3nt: TGCGCCAGCAGCATCTCGTGGCAGACACCGAACACTGAAGCTTTCTTT

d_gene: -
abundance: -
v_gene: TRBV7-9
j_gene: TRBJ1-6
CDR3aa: CASSAPGGVGSPLHF
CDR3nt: TGTGCCAGCAGCGCCCCGGGCGGAGTGGGATCACCCCTCCACTTT

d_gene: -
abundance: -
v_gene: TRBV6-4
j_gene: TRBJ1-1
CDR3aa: CASSDSENTEAFF
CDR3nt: TGTGCCAGCAGTGACTCAGAGAACACTGAAGCTTTCTTT

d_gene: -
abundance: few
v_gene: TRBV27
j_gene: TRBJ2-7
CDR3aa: CASSLKLDRAYEQYF
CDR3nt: TGTGCCAGCAGTCTTAAATTAGATCGGGCCTACGAGCAGTACTTC

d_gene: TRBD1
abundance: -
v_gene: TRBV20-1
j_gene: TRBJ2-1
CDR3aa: CSAAQGNEQFF
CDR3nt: TGCAGTGCTGCACAGGGGAATGAGCAGTTCTTC

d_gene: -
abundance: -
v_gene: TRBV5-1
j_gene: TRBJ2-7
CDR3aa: CASSPDNLQEQYF
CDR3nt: TGCGCCAGCAGCCCGGACAATCTGCAGGAGCAGTACTTC

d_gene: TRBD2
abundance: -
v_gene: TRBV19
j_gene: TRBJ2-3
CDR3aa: CASSPMTSGRADTQYF
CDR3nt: TGTGCCAGTAGTCCAATGACTAGCGGGAGGGCAGATACGCAGTATTTT

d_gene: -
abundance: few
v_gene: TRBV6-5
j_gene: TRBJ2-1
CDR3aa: CASSPESFYNEQFF
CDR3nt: TGTGCCAGCAGCCCCGAAAGTTTCTACAATGAGCAGTTCTTC

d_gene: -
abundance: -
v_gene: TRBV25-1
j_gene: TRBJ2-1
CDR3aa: CASSEIGGTSYNEQFF
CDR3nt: TGTGCCAGCAGTGAAATTGGGGGGACCTCCTACAATGAGCAGTTCTTC

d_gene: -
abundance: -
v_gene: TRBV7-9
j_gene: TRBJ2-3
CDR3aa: CASSSRGLGEDTQYF
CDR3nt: TGTGCCAGCAGCTCCCGCGGGCTAGGGGAGGATACGCAGTATTTT

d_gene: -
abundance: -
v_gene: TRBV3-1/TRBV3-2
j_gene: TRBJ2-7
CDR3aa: CASSRRASYEQYF
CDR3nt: TGTGCCAGCAGCCGGAGGGCTAGCTACGAGCAGTACTTC

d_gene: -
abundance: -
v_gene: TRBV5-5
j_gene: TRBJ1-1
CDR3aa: CASTYSGQNTEAFF
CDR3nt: TGTGCCAGCACCTATTCGGGACAGAACACTGAAGCTTTCTTT

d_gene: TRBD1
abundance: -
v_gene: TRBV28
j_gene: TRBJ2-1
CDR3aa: CASSFWTGLREQFF
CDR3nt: TGTGCCAGCAGTTTTTGGACAGGTCTCAGGGAGCAGTTCTTC